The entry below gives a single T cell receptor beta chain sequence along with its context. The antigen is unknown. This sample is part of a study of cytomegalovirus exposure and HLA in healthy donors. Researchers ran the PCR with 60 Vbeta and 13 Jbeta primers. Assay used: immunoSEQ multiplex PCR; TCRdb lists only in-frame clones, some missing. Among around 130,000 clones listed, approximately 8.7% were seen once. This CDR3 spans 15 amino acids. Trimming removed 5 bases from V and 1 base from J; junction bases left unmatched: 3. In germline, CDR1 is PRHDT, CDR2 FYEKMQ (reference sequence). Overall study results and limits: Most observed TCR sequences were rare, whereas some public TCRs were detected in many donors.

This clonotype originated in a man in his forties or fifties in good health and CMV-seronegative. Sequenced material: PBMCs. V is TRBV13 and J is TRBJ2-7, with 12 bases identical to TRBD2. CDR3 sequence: CASSPGTSGSYEQYF. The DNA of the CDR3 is TGTGCCAGCAGCCCAGGGACTAGCGGGTCCTACGAGCAGTACTTC.